The 19 T cell receptor beta chains presented below share a single source sample, sequenced in a study of blood T cell repertoires in COVID-19. TCRdb's table, derived via immunoSEQ multiplex PCR, lists solely in-frame clones and lacks some. The sample lists about 340,000 clones; around 82% were seen once. What was sequenced was peripheral blood. The receptor source for this set is a man under 40 with active or convalescent COVID-19.

The J gene is TRBJ2-2, the V gene TRBV28; D is possibly TRBD1 (6 bases). Trimming removed 7 bases from V and 7 bases from J, with 19 bases in between. Germline V gene data show CDR1 as MDHEN and CDR2 as SYDVKM. CDR3 length: 15 amino acids. The CDR3 is CASTSRGSRGGELFF. For the CDR3, the DNA is TGTGCCAGCACCTCAAGGGGGTCTCGGGGCGGGGAGCTGTTTTTT. Together with reference TRBV28 and TRBJ2-2, the CDR3 gives the full variable domain: DVKVTQSSRYLVKRTGEKVFLECVQDMDHENMFWYRQDPGLGLRLIYFSYDVKMKEKGDIPEGYSVSREKKERFSLILESASTNQTSMYLCASTSRGSRGGELFFGEGSRLTVL.

The chain carries TRBV4-1 and TRBJ2-7, with TRBD1 matching 7 bases. The germline V gene has CDR1 MGHRA and CDR2 YSYEKL. Trimming removed 1 base from V and 2 bases from J; junction bases left unmatched: 14. The CDR3 is 18 residues long. In nucleotides, the CDR3 is TGCGCCAGCAGCCAAGTCCTTTTACGAAGGACAGGTGCCTACGAGCAGTACTTC. It codes for CASSQVLLRRTGAYEQYF.

CDR3 bases: TGTGCCACCAGTGATTACGACACAGGGGGCGCCTACACCTTC. Its protein is CATSDYDTGGAYTF. This chain links TRBV24-1 with TRBJ1-2, with TRBD1 identical over 9 bases. In germline, CDR1 is KGHDR, CDR2 SFDVKD. The CDR3 is 14 residues long. V gave up 2 bases and J gave up 10 bases; unmatched junction bases: 7.

J is TRBJ2-5 and V is TRBV4-1, with D tentatively TRBD1 (6 bases). Germline assignment: CDR1 MGHRA and CDR2 YSYEKL. Between the trimmed V and J ends, which lost 0 bases and 2 bases, there was a span of 16 bases. The CDR3 length is 17 residues. DNA of the CDR3: TGCGCCAGCAGCCAAGAGGGGGCGGGTTTAGGACAAGAGACCCAGTACTTC. It encodes CASSQEGAGLGQETQYF.

V usage is TRBV4-3 and J usage is TRBJ2-1, with 10 bases fitting TRBD2. V lost 4 bases, J lost 8 bases, and 8 bases stayed unmatched. This CDR3 comprises 15 residues. Germline V lookup: CDR1 LGHNA, CDR2 YSLEER. The CDR3 reads CASSPRTSGLHEQFF. CDR3 bases: TGCGCCAGCAGCCCTCGGACTAGCGGCCTTCATGAGCAGTTCTTC.

The chain couples TRBV2 to TRBJ1-4; 8 bases agree with TRBD1. The CDR3 sequence is 14 residues long. Germline V gene sequence: CDR1 SNHLY, CDR2 FYNNEI. V lost 7 bases, J lost 7 bases, and 8 bases stayed unmatched. CDR3 region: CASNGQGIGEKLFF. The CDR3 DNA is TGTGCCAGCAACGGACAGGGTATAGGTGAAAAACTGTTTTTT. Based on the CDR3 plus reference TRBV2 and TRBJ1-4, the full variable domain is EPEVTQTPSHQVTQMGQEVILRCVPISNHLYFYWYRQILGQKVEFLVSFYNNEISEKSEIFDDQFSVERPDGSNFTLKIRSTKLEDSAMYFCASNGQGIGEKLFFGSGTQLSVL.

The V gene is TRBV30, the J gene TRBJ1-5; D is perhaps TRBD1 (6 bases). V was clipped by 7 bases and J by 3 bases, with 16 bases between them. This CDR3 has 14 amino acids. CDR1 and CDR2 from the germline V gene are GTSNPN and SVGIG (reference sequence). The CDR3: CASTDRTNNQPQHF. In DNA, the CDR3 is TGTGCCTCAACCGACAGGACGAACAATCAGCCCCAGCATTTT.

CDR3: CASSAPSGGLGNTIYF. The DNA of the CDR3 is TGTGCCAGCAGCGCCCCCTCTGGCGGGCTTGGAAACACCATATATTTT. The rearrangement joins TRBV9 to TRBJ1-3, with D hard to call. Germline CDR1 SGDLS, CDR2 YYNGEE. The CDR3 covers 16 residues. V was cut by 3 bases and J by 3 bases, with 16 bases left in between.

The chain couples TRBV30 to TRBJ1-1; D might be TRBD1 (5 bases). The CDR3 length is 13 residues. V shed 7 bases and J shed 3 bases, with 15 bases lying between them. Per the germline V gene, CDR1 is GTSNPN and CDR2 is SVGIG (reference sequence). The CDR3 DNA follows: TGTGCCTTTAACTCCGGAGGGGACACTGAAGCTTTCTTT. It codes for CAFNSGGDTEAFF. Supplemented by reference TRBV30 and TRBJ1-1, the full variable domain reads SQTIHQWPATLVQPVGSPLSLECTVEGTSNPNLYWYRQAAGRGLQLLFYSVGIGQISSEVPQNLSASRPQDRQFILSSKKLLLSDSGFYLCAFNSGGDTEAFFGQGTRLTVV.

The rearrangement links TRBV2 to TRBJ2-2; 11 nucleotides agree with TRBD2. Germline values: CDR1 SNHLY, CDR2 FYNNEI. The CDR3 runs to 17 residues. The J segment lost 5 bases and the V segment lost 2 bases, leaving 7 bases of the junction unmatched. Here the CDR3 reads CASSESLAGGWTGELFF. CDR3 DNA sequence: TGTGCCAGCAGTGAAAGTCTAGCGGGGGGATGGACCGGGGAGCTGTTTTTT.

This chain links TRBV9 with TRBJ2-5; TRBD1 might be the D (6 bases). The ends were cut back, 0 bases at V and 3 bases at J, with 12 bases in the middle. In germline, CDR1 is SGDLS, CDR2 YYNGEE. CDR3 length: 15 amino acids. The CDR3 DNA follows: TGTGCCAGCAGCGTAGGGGCAGGGGATAAAGAGACCCAGTACTTC. As protein: CASSVGAGDKETQYF.

CDR3 in DNA: TGTGCCGCGGGGACAGGGAACACTGAAGCTTTCTTT. Translated, it gives CAAGTGNTEAFF. The chain is built from TRBV2 and TRBJ1-1, with TRBD1 identical over 8 bases. Germline trimming cut 11 bases from V and 1 base from J; bases unmatched to any gene: 3. The germline CDR1 and CDR2 sequences are SNHLY and FYNNEI. The CDR3 has 12 residues.

In its sample, this clone was seen once. The genes are TRBV29-1 and TRBJ2-7; TRBD2 agrees at 9 bases. This CDR3 spans 17 amino acids. After removal of 0 bases from V and 0 bases from J, the junction contained 9 bases not matched to a gene. Germline CDR1 is SQVTM and CDR2 is ANQGSEA. The CDR3 region has the DNA TGCAGCGTTGAAGATCGAGCGGGGGGCCTTAACTCCTACGAGCAGTACTTC. It translates to CSVEDRAGGLNSYEQYF.

The chain carries TRBV24-1 and TRBJ2-7; TRBD1 might be the D (6 bases). Trimming removed 8 bases at V and 2 bases at J, with 12 bases between. Germline CDR1 reads KGHDR; CDR2 reads SFDVKD. The CDR3 sequence is 13 residues long. The CDR3 spells CATKDSFTYEQYF. CDR3 coding DNA: TGTGCCACCAAGGACAGTTTCACCTACGAGCAGTACTTC.

The chain carries TRBV12-1 and TRBJ2-7; TRBD2 is the table's D call, not checked against the DNA. TRBV12-1 is described as a pseudogene. The CDR3 is made up of 15 amino acids. CDR3 in amino acids: CASTNTTSGNYEQYF. The CDR3 DNA reads TGTGCCAGCACCAACACGACTAGCGGGAACTACGAGCAGTACTTC.

V gene TRBV11-2 combines with J gene TRBJ2-3, with TRBD1 as a possible D gene (5 bases). This CDR3 is built from 12 residues. The germline V gene has CDR1 SGHAT and CDR2 FQNNGV. V was pared by 4 bases and J by 5 bases, with 7 bases between. The CDR3 loop reads CASSWGRDTQYF. The CDR3 DNA sequence: TGTGCCAGCAGCTGGGGCAGAGATACGCAGTATTTT.

The CDR3 DNA follows: TGTGCCTGGAGTGAGACAGGGACCTATGGCTACACCTTC. The encoded protein is CAWSETGTYGYTF. This sequence joins TRBV30 and TRBJ1-2; TRBD1 aligns across 7 bases. CDR1 and CDR2 (germline): GTSNPN, SVGIG (reference sequence). After removal of 1 base from V and 4 bases from J, the junction contained 3 bases not matched to a gene. CDR3 length: 13 residues.

This clone was recorded once. The chain joins TRBV15 to TRBJ2-5; the D gene is possibly TRBD1 (8 bases). Per the germline V gene, CDR1 is LNHNV and CDR2 is YYDKDF (reference sequence). This CDR3 is 15 amino acids long. V was trimmed by 0 bases and J by 5 bases, leaving 13 bases between them. CDR3 in DNA: TGTGCCACCAGCAGAGATCCACAGGGGGGGGAGACCCAGTACTTC. This gives the protein CATSRDPQGGETQYF.

The chain combines TRBV7-9 with TRBJ2-3, with 11 bases matching TRBD2. The V gene's germline CDR1 is SEHNR and CDR2 FQNEAQ (reference sequence). There are 14 residues in the CDR3. J was trimmed by 2 bases and V by 10 bases; bases with no gene match: 5. CDR3 DNA: TGTGCCACCGGACTAGCGGGCGTCACAGATACGCAGTATTTT. It specifies CATGLAGVTDTQYF.